The subject of this entry is one T cell receptor beta chain. The CDR3 totals 14 residues. Germline CDR1 reads DFQATT; CDR2 reads SNEGSKA (reference sequence). Trimming at V came to 6 bases and at J to 3 bases, leaving 6 bases not matched to a gene. For the second PCR, which ran for roughly 6 to 12 cycles, a sample-barcoded 5' primer and a J-beta primer mix were used. All cDNA molecules were each tagged by a template-switch adaptor with 12 random nucleotides. TCRdb ran MiXCR on the 5' RACE reads and lists one entry per CDR3 protein. The table has around 2 million distinct CDR3 sequences, roughly two fifths seen once. The data were taken from a study of blood T cells in healthy people across ages. About the research overall: Using template switching, researchers captured about one barcoded beta molecule for each two T cells.

Staff drew ten milliliters of peripheral blood from each donor. This TCR was sampled from a human donor in good health. The sequenced material came from blood. The genes are TRBV20-1 and TRBJ1-5, with 9 bases that match TRBD1. The CDR3 region is CSAEGTGTNQPQHF. The CDR3 coding sequence is TGCAGTGCCGAAGGGACAGGGACCAATCAGCCCCAGCATTTT.